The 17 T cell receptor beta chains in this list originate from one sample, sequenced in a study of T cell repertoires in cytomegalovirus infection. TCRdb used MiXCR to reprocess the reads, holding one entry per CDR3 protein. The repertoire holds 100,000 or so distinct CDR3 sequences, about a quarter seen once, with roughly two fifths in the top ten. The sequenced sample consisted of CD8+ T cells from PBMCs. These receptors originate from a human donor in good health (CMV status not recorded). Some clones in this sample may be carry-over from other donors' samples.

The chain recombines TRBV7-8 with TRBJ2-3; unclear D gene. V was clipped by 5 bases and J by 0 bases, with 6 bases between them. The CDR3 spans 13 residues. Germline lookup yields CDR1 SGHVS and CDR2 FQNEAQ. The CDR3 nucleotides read TGTGCCAGCAGCACCTTTAGCACAGATACGCAGTATTTT. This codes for CASSTFSTDTQYF.

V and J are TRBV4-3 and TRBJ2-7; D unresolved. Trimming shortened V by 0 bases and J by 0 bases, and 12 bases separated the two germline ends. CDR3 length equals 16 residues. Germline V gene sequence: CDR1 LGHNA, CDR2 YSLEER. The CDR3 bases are TGCGCCAGCAGCCAAGATTGGCAGGCGAGCTCCTACGAGCAGTACTTC. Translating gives CASSQDWQASSYEQYF.

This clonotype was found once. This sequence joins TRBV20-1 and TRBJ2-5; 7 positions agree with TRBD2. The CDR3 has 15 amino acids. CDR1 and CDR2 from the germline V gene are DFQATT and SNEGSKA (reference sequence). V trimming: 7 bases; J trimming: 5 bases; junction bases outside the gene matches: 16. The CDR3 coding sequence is TGCAGTGTTAGGATTCCCGGGACTACTGGGGAGACCCAGTACTTC. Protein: CSVRIPGTTGETQYF.

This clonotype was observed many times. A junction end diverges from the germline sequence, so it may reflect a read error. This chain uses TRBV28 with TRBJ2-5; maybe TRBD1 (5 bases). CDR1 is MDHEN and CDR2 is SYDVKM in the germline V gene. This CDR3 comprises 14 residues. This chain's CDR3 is CATSTGRRAETQYF. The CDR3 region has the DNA TGTGCCACCAGTACAGGTCGGCGAGCGGAGACCCAGTACTTC.

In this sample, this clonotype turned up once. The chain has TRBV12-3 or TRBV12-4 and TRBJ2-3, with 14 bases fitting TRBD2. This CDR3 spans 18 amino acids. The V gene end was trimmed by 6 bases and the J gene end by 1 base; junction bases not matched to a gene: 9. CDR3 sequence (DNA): TGTGCCAGCAGGGGGATGGGGACTAGCGGGAGTCGCACAGATACGCAGTATTTT. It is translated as CASRGMGTSGSRTDTQYF.

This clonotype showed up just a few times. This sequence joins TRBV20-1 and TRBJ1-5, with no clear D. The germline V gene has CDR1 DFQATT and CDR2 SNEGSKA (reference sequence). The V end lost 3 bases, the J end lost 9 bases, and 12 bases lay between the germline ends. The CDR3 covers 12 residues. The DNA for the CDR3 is TGCAGTGCTAGTCCTACCCTTTGGCCCCAGCATTTT. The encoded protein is CSASPTLWPQHF.

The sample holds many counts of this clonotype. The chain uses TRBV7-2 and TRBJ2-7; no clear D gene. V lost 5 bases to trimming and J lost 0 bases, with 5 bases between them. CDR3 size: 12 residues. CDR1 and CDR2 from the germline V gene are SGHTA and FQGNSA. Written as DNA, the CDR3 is TGTGCCAGCAGCGTAAGCTCCTACGAGCAGTACTTC. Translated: CASSVSSYEQYF.

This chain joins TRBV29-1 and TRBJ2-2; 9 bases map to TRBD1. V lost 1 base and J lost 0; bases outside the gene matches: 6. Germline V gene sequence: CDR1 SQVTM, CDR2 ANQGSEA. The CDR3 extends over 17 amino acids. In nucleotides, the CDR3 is TGCAGCGTTGAAGGGACAGGGGAGTTCGCGAACACCGGGGAGCTGTTTTTT. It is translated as CSVEGTGEFANTGELFF.

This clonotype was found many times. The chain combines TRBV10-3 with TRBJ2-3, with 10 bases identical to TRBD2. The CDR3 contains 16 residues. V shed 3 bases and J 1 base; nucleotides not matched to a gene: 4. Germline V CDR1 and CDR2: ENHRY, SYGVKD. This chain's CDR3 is CAISEVGTSGTDTQYF. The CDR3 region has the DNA TGTGCCATCAGTGAAGTTGGGACTAGCGGCACAGATACGCAGTATTTT.

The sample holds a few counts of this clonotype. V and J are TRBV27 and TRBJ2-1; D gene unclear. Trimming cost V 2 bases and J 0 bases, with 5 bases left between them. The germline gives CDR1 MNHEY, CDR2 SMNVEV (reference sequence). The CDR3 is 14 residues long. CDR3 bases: TGTGCCAGCAGTTTAAGAAGCTCCTACAATGAGCAGTTCTTC. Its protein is CASSLRSSYNEQFF.

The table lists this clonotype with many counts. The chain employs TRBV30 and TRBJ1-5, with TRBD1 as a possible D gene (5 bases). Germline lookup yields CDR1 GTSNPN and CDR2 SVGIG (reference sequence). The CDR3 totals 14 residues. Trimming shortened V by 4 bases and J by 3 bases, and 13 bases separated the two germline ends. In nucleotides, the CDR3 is TGTGCCTGGACCATGGGGGGGTACAATCAGCCCCAGCATTTT. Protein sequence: CAWTMGGYNQPQHF.

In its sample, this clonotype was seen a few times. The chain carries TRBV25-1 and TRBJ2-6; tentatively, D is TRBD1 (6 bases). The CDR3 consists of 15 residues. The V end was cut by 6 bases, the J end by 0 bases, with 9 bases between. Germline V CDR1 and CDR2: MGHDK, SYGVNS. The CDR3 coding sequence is TGTGCCAGCAGGGAGGACAGCTCTGGGGCCAACGTCCTGACTTTC. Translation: CASREDSSGANVLTF.

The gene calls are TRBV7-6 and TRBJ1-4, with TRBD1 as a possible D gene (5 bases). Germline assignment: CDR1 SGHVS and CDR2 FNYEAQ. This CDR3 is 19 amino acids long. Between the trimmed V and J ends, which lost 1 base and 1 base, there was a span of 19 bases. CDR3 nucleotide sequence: TGTGCCAGCAGCTTAGTAATCCCACAGGACCACCTAACTAATGAAAAACTGTTTTTT. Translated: CASSLVIPQDHLTNEKLFF.

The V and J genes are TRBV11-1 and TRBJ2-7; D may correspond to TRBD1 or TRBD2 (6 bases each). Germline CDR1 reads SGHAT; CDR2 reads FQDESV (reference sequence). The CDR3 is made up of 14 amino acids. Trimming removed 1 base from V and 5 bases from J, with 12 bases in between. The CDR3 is CASSLGWGDNEQYF. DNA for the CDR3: TGTGCCAGCAGCTTAGGATGGGGGGACAACGAGCAGTACTTC.

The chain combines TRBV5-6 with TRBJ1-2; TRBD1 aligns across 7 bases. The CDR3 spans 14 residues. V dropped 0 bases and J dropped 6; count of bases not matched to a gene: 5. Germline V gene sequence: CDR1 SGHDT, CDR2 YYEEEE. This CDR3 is CASSLEQGTDGYTF. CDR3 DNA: TGTGCCAGCAGCTTGGAACAGGGGACGGATGGCTACACCTTC.

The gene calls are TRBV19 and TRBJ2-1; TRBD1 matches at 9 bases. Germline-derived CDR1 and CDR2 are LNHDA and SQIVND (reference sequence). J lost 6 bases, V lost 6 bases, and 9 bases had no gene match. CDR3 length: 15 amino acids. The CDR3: CASRTTGGAGNEQFF. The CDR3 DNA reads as TGTGCCAGTAGAACTACAGGGGGCGCAGGCAATGAGCAGTTCTTC.

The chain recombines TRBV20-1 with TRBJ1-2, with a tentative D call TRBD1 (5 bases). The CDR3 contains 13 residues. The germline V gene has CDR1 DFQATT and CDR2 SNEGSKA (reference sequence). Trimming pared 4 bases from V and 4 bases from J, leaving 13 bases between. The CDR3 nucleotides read TGCAGTGCTAAGACAGAAACCCTCTATGGCTACACCTTC. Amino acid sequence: CSAKTETLYGYTF.